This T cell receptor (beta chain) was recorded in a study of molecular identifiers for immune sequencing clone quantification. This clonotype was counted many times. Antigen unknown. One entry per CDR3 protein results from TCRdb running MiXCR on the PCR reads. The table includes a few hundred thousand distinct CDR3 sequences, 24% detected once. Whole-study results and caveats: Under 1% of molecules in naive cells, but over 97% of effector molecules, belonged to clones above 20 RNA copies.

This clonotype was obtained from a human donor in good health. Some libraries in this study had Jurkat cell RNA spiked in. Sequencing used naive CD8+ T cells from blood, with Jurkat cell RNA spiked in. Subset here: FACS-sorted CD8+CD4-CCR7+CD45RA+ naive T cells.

The CDR3 DNA reads as TGTGCCAGCAGTTACTCCTCCGGACAGCTAGGGTCCTACGAGCAGTACTTC. Translation gives CASSYSSGQLGSYEQYF. The rearrangement joins TRBV6-5 to TRBJ2-7, with a tentative D call TRBD1 (6 bases). The CDR3 extends over 17 amino acids. Per germline, CDR1 MNHEY and CDR2 SVGAGI. The germline V and J ends were trimmed by 0 bases and 1 base, with 16 bases remaining between them.